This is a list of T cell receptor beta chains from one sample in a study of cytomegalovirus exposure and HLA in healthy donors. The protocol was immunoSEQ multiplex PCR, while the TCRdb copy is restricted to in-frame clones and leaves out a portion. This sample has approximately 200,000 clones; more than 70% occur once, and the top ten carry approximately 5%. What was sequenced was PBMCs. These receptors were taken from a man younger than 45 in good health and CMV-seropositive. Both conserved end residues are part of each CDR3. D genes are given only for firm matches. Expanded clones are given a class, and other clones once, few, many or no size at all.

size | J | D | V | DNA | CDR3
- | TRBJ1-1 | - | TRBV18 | TGTGCCAGCTCACTCCTGTTAGCGGGCCTGAACACTGAAGCTTTCTTT | CASSLLLAGLNTEAFF
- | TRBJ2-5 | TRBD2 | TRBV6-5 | TGTGCCAGCAGTTGGCTAGCGGGAGCGCAAGAGACCCAGTACTTC | CASSWLAGAQETQYF
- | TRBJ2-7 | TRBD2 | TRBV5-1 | TGCGCCAGCAGCTTGGCCCCCGCAGGGCCAGCGGGGGCCTCCTACGAGCAGTACTTC | CASSLAPAGPAGASYEQYF
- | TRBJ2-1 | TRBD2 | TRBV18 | TGTGCCAGCTCACGAGGGACTAGCGGGAATGGTGAGCAGTTCTTC | CASSRGTSGNGEQFF
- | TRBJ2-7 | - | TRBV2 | TGTGCCAGCACACAGTACTACGAGCAGTACTTC | CASTQYYEQYF
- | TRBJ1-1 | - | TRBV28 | TGTGCCAGCAGTGGCAGGCTGAACACTGAAGCTTTCTTT | CASSGRLNTEAFF
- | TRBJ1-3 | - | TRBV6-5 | TGTGCCAGCAGTTACTCCTGGGGCAACTCTGGAAACACCATATATTTT | CASSYSWGNSGNTIYF
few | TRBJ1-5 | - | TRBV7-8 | TGTGCCAGCAGCTTATACAGTGCTCGCAATCAGCCCCAGCATTTT | CASSLYSARNQPQHF
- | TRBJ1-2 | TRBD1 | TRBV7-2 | TGTGCCAGCAGCTTAAGGGGGACAGGGTCCAACTATGGCTACACCTTC | CASSLRGTGSNYGYTF
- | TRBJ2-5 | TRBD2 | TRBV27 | TGTGCCAGCAGTTTAGCGGGAGGGGAGACCCAGTACTTC | CASSLAGGETQYF
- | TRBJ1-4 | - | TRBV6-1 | TGTGCCAGCAGTGTTGGGGGGGCGAGCGAAAAACTGTTTTTT | CASSVGGASEKLFF
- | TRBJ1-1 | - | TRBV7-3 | TGTGCCAGCAGTCCTACAGGTCTTTCGAACACTGAAGCTTTCTTT | CASSPTGLSNTEAFF
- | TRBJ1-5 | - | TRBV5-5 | TGTGCCAGCAGCCCCAGGGCCCATCAGCCCCAGCATTTT | CASSPRAHQPQHF
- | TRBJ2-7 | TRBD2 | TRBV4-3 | TGCGCCAGCAGCCAAAGACTAGCGGGGTCCTACGAGCAGTACTTC | CASSQRLAGSYEQYF
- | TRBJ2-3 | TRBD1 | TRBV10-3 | TGTGCCATCAGTGGAAGGACAGGGGTGACAGATACGCAGTATTTT | CAISGRTGVTDTQYF
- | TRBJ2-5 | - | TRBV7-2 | TGTGCCAGCAACCCGGGACTGCAACAAGAGACCCAGTACTTC | CASNPGLQQETQYF
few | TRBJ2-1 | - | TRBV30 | TGTGCCTGGAGCCTAAACAATGAGCAGTTCTTC | CAWSLNNEQFF
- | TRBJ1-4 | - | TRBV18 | TGTGCCAGCTCACCAGCGACAGACCCTAATGAAAAACTGTTTTTT | CASSPATDPNEKLFF
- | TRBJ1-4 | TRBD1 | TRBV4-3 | TGCGCCAGCAGCCAAGATCAGGCAGGGGGAAATGAAAAACTGTTTTTT | CASSQDQAGGNEKLFF
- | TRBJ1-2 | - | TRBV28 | TGTGCCAGCAGTCTCGGGGGGTCGGGGTATGGCTACACCTTC | CASSLGGSGYGYTF
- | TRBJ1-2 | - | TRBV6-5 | TGTGCCAGCAGCTACTCCCTTACAGGAGCGAACTATGGCTACACCTTC | CASSYSLTGANYGYTF
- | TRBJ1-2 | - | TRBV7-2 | TGTGCCAGCAGCTTTCCCGACAGATCTAACTATGGCTACACCTTC | CASSFPDRSNYGYTF
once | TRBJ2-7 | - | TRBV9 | TGTGCCAGCAGCGTAGGGCAGGGATACGACCACGAGCAGTACTTC | CASSVGQGYDHEQYF
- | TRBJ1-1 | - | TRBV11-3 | TGTGCCAGCAGCTTAGGGCCAAACACTGAAGCTTTCTTT | CASSLGPNTEAFF
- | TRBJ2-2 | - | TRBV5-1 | TGCGCCAGCAGCTTGGGCGGTTCGAACACCGGGGAGCTGTTTTTT | CASSLGGSNTGELFF
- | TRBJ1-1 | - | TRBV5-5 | TGTGCCAGCAGCGCGACCGAGGCCCGGGGCACTGAAGCTTTCTTT | CASSATEARGTEAFF
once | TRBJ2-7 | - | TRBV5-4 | TGTGCCAGCAGCGCCGGGACAAGGTCATCCGAGCAGTACTTC | CASSAGTRSSEQYF
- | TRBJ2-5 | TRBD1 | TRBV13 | TGTGCCAGCAGCTTACCGGGACAGGGGTCTGTAAAGTACTTC | CASSLPGQGSVKYF
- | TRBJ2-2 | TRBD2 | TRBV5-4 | TGTGCCAGCAGCTTGGGACTAGCGGGAGGGGGCCGAGAGCTGTTTTTT | CASSLGLAGGGRELFF
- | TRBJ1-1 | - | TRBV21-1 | TGTGCCAGGGCCGCGGGGTGGGACACTGAAGCTTTCTTT | CARAAGWDTEAFF
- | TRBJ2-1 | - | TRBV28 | TGTGCCAGCACCCCAGGCTCCTACAATGAGCAGTTCTTC | CASTPGSYNEQFF
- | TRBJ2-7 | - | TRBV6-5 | TGTGCCAGCCCCCGAGGTCGGGACACCACCTACGAGCAGTACTTC | CASPRGRDTTYEQYF
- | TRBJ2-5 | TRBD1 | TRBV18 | TGTGCCAGCTCACCTACAGGGGTCGAGACCCAGTACTTC | CASSPTGVETQYF
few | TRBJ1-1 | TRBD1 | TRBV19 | TGTGCCAGTAGTTTAGGGGACAGGATGAACACTGAAGCTTTCTTT | CASSLGDRMNTEAFF
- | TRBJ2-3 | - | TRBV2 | TGTGCCAGTCTGACAGATACGCAGTATTTT | CASLTDTQYF
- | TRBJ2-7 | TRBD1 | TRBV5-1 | TGCGCCAGCAGCTTGGATCCGCCGGACAGGGGACCCTACGAGCAGTACTTC | CASSLDPPDRGPYEQYF
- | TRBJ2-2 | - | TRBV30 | TGTGCCTGGAGTGCCCTCACAGGGAACACCGGGGAGCTGTTTTTT | CAWSALTGNTGELFF
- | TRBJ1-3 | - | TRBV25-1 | TGTGCCAGCAGTGAACCCGGCAGGCTCGGTGGAAACACCATATATTTT | CASSEPGRLGGNTIYF
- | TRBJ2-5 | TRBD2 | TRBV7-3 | TGTGCCAGCAGCTCAAGCGGGGGGGCTGGGCAAGAGACCCAGTACTTC | CASSSSGGAGQETQYF
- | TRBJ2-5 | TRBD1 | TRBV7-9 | TGTGCCAGCAGTATCGGGACAGGGCTAGGGGAGACCCAGTACTTC | CASSIGTGLGETQYF